This T cell receptor beta chain was documented in a study of CD4 T cells in relation to SARS-CoV-2 and coronaviruses (dated by TCRdb to about 2021). Concerning the study at large: The ViraFEST assay cultured PBMCs with antigen for nine to eleven days, then sequenced TCR beta CDR3s to find antigen-specific clonal expansions. The negative reference condition was either a culture with an HIV-1 Nef peptide pool or a culture with no peptide. HLA restriction was mapped for shared crossreactive spike epitopes using patient-derived lymphoblastoid cell lines. At the level of individual TCR clonotypes, the study measured memory CD4+ T cell crossreactivity between SARS-CoV-2 spike protein and common cold coronavirus spike proteins. The Adaptive Biotechnologies TCR-sequencing kit was used to sequence samples from a few pre-COVID donors and the naive versus memory experiments, whereas other data were Illumina-based. A different TCR-beta assay, based on Illumina, was used to sequence expansion assays from other donors in the study.

Beyond this particular receptor, the publication reports: Memory CD4+ clonotypes crossrecognizing SARS-CoV-2 and at least one common cold coronavirus spike were found in 50% to 80% of donors. The study was constrained by small numbers of patients and of tested TCRs. Because the crossreactivity analysis focused on spike protein, crossreactivity against other viral proteins was not assessed. Compared with monoreactive clones, crossreactive clones had significantly weaker SARS-CoV-2-driven expansion, a result consistent with antigenic imprinting. Because no donor provided both pre-pandemic and post-infection samples, tracing the source of pre-existing responses was limited.

Concerning this clone itself: The clone's antigen remains unknown. No base quality values were provided; no much bigger clone lies one nucleotide off.

CD4+ T cells from unexposed donors were collected before the COVID-19 pandemic (2011-2018). After 10 days of culture, CD4+ T cells were isolated with the EasySep CD4+ T cell isolation kit. As cell numbers permitted, CD4+ T cells from unexposed donors were tested for reactivity to SARS-CoV-2 S and N and to four common cold coronavirus spike pools. Each well received about 2.2 million PBMCs, cultured in IMDM supplemented with roughly 5% human AB serum and approximately 10 IU/ml IL-2. Half of the culture medium was replaced with fresh IL-2-containing medium on days 3 and 7. In general, every peptide culture condition was set up in three replicate wells. Leukapheresis product for the unexposed donors was bought commercially. PBMCs were isolated from leukapheresis product or whole blood by Ficoll-Paque PLUS gradient centrifugation. PBMCs were either used fresh in the expansion assay or cryopreserved at -140 degrees C. The QIAamp Micro DNA Kit was used to extract genomic DNA from the CD4+ T cells.

The germline V gene encodes CDR1 MNHEY and CDR2 SVGAGI. The CDR3 measures 14 amino acids from cysteine to phenylalanine. The CDR3 DNA has 42 bases and is translated from base 1. Trimming removed 7 bases from V and 0 bases from J, leaving 9 bases between the germline ends. Library method: the immunoSEQ multiplex PCR assay. From the authors' description of their analysis: Preprocessing removed nonproductive sequences and CDR3s not starting with C, not ending with F or W, or shorter than 7 amino acids. Antigen-specific clonotypes were called with the MANAFEST web app, based on expansion relative to reference and other culture wells. A clone was considered positive if significant expansion relative to the reference culture was observed in 2 of 3 replicate wells at an FDR below 0.05. To be called positive, a clone also had to show significant expansion compared with every other tandem well and an odds ratio greater than 5. CDR3 homology was quantified as pairwise Levenshtein distance, calculated with the stringdist R package after three terminal residues were trimmed from each end. Not all clones reach the TCRdb copy of this immuneACCESS table, which keeps in-frame sequences only. Checked studies attribute under half of the gap to unresolved V genes and leave the rest unexplained. V, J and clone size are taken as reported in that table, and D and trimming were inferred from the DNA itself. The sample includes around 29,000 clones, with more than 75% observed a single time. In total, the top ten clones hold approximately 14% of the sample.

The source of this sequence is a human donor in good health. The rearranged segments are TRBV6-5 and TRBJ1-4; TRBD1 is possibly the D segment (6 matching bases). The sample was CD4+ T cells from PBMCs, cultured in vitro. In nucleotides, the sequence is TGTGCCAGCACCTACAGGGCAACTAATGAAAAACTGTTTTTT. Its protein product is CASTYRATNEKLFF.